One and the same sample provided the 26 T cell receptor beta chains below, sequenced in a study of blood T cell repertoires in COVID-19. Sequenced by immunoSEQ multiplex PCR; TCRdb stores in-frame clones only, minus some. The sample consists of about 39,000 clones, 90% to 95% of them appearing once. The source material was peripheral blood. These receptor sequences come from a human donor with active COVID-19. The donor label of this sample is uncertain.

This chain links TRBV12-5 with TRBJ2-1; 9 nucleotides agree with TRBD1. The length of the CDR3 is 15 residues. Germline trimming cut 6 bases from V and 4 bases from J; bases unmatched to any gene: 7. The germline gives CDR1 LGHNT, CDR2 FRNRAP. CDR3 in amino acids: CASGSWDRAYNEQFF. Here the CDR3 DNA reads TGTGCTAGTGGCTCTTGGGACAGGGCTTACAATGAGCAGTTCTTC.

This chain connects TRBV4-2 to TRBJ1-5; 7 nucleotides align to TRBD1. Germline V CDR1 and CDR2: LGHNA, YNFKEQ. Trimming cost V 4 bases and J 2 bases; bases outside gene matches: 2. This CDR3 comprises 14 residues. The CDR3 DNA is TGTGCCAGCAGCCCAGACAGGGGCAATCAGCCCCAGCATTTT. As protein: CASSPDRGNQPQHF.

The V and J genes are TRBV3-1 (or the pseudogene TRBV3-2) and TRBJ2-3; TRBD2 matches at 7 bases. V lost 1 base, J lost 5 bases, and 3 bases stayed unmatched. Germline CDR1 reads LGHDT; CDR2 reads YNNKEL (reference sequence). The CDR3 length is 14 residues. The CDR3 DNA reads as TGTGCCAGCAGCCAAGTGGCTAGCGGAGATACGCAGTATTTT. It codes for CASSQVASGDTQYF.

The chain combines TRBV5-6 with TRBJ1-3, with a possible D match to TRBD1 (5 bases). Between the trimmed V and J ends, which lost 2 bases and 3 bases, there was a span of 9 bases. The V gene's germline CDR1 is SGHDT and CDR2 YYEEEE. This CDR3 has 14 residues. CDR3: CASSFRTSGNTIYF. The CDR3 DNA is TGTGCCAGCAGCTTCCGGACAAGTGGAAACACCATATATTTT.

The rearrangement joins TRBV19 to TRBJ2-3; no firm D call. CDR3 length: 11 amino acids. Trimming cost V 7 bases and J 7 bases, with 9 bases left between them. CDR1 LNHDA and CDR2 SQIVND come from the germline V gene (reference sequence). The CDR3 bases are TGTGCCAGTACTAGTCAGTATACGCAGTATTTT. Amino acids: CASTSQYTQYF.

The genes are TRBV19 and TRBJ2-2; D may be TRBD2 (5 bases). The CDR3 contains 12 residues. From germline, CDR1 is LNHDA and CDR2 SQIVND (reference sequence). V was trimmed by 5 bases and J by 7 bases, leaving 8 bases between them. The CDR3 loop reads CASSARGGELFF. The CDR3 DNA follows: TGTGCCAGTAGTGCCCGGGGCGGGGAGCTGTTTTTT.

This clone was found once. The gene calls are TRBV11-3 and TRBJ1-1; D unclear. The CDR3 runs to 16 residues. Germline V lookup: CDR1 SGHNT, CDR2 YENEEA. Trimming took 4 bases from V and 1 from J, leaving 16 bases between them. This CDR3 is CASSYENWAGNTEAFF. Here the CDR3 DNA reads TGTGCCAGCAGCTACGAAAATTGGGCAGGGAACACTGAAGCTTTCTTT.

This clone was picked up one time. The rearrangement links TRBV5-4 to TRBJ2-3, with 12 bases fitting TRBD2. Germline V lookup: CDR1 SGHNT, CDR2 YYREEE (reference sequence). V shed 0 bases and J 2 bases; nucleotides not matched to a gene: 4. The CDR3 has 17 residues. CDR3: CASSLGASGGATDTQYF. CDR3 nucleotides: TGTGCCAGCAGCTTGGGGGCTAGCGGGGGGGCCACAGATACGCAGTATTTT. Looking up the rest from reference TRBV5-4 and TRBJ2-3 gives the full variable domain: ETGVTQSPTHLIKTRGQQVTLRCSSQSGHNTVSWYQQALGQGPQFIFQYYREEENGRGNFPPRFSGLQFPNYSSELNVNALELDDSALYLCASSLGASGGATDTQYFGPGTRLTVL.

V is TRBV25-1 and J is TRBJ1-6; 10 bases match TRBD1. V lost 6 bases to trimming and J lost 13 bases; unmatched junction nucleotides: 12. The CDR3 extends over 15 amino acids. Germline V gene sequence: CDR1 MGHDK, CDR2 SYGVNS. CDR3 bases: TGTGCCAGCAGCGAGCTAAACCCGGGACAGGGGCCCCTCCACTTT. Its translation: CASSELNPGQGPLHF.

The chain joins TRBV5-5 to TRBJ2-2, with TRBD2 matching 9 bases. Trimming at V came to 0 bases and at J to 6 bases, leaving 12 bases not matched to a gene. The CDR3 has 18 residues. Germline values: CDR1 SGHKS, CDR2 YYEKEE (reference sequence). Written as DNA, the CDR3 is TGTGCCAGCAGCTTGGACTTCTTAGCGGGAGAGGTAGCCGGGGAGCTGTTTTTT. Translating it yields CASSLDFLAGEVAGELFF. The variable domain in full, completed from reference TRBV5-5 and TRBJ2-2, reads DAGVTQSPTHLIKTRGQQVTLRCSPISGHKSVSWYQQVLGQGPQFIFQYYEKEERGRGNFPDRFSARQFPNYSSELNVNALLLGDSALYLCASSLDFLAGEVAGELFFGEGSRLTVL.

The DNA for the CDR3 is TGTGCCAGCAGCTCCCCCGCTAGCGGGGGGACCTACGAGCAGTACTTC. It specifies CASSSPASGGTYEQYF. The chain carries TRBV7-9 and TRBJ2-7; 11 bases fit TRBD2. Germline V gene lookup returns CDR1 SEHNR and CDR2 FQNEAQ (reference sequence). V lost 4 bases and J lost 2; bases outside the gene matches: 7. CDR3 length: 16 residues.

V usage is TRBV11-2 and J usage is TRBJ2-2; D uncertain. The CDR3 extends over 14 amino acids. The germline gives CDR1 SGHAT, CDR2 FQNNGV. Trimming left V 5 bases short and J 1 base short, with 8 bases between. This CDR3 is CASSPVRNTGELFF. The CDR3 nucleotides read TGTGCCAGCAGCCCTGTCCGGAACACCGGGGAGCTGTTTTTT.

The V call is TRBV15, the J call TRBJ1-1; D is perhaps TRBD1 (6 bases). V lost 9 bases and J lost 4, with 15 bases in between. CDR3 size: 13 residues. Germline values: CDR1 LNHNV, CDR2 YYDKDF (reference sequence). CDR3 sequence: CATRGARGTEAFF. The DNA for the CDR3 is TGTGCCACTCGGGGGGCGCGAGGCACTGAAGCTTTCTTT.

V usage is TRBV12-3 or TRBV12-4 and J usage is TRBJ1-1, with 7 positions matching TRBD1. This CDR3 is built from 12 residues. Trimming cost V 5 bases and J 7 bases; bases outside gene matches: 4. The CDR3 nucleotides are TGTGCCAGCAGTACATGGGACAGTGAAGCTTTCTTT. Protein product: CASSTWDSEAFF.

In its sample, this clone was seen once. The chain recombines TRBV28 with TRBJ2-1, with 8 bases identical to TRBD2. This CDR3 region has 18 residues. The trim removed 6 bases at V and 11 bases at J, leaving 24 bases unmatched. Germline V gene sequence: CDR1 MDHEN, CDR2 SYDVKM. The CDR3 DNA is TGTGCCAGCAGGGAAGGGGGACCTGGGGGACTAGGGTTAACGAAGCAGTTCTTC. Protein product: CASREGGPGGLGLTKQFF.

CDR3 nucleotide sequence: TGCGCCAGCAGCCAAGAACCAGGGGCGCACGAGCAGTACTTC. It encodes CASSQEPGAHEQYF. V usage is TRBV4-3 and J usage is TRBJ2-7; D may be TRBD1 (6 bases). Trimming took off 0 bases at V and 5 bases at J, with 11 bases between the two ends. Germline V gene data show CDR1 as LGHNA and CDR2 as YSLEER. The CDR3 spans 14 residues.

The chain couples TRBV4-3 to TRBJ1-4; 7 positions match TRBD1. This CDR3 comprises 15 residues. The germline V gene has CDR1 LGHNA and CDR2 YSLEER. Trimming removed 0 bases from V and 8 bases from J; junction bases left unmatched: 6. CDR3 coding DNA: TGCGCCAGCAGCCAAGACTACAGGGGAGAAGAAAAACTGTTTTTT. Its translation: CASSQDYRGEEKLFF.

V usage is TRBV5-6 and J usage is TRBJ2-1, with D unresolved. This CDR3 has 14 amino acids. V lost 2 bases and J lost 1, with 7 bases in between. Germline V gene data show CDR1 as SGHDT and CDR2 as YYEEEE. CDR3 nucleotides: TGTGCCAGCAGCTTCAGTGGTTCCTACAATGAGCAGTTCTTC. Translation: CASSFSGSYNEQFF.

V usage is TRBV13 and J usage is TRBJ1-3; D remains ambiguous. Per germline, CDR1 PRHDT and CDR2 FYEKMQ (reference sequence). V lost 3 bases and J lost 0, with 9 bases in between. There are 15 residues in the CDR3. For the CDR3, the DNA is TGTGCCAGCAGCTTCGGAGTTAGCTCTGGAAACACCATATATTTT. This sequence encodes CASSFGVSSGNTIYF.

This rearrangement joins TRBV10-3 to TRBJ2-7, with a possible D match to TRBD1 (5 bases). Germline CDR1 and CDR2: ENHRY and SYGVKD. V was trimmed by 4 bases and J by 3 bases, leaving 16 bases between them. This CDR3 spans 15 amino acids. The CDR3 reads CAISGTRSNGYEQYF. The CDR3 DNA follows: TGTGCCATCAGTGGGACACGCTCGAACGGCTACGAGCAGTACTTC.

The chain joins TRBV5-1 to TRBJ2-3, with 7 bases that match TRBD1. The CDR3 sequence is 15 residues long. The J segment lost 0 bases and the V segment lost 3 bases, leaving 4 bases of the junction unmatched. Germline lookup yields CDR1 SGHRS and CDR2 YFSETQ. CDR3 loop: CASSSGGISTDTQYF. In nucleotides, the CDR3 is TGCGCCAGCAGCTCAGGGGGAATAAGCACAGATACGCAGTATTTT.

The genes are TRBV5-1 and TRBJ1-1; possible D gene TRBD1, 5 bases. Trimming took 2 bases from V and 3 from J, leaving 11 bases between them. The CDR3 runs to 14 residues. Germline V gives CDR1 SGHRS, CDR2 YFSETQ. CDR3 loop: CASSLGAEYTEAFF. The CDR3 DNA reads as TGCGCCAGCAGCTTAGGGGCGGAGTACACTGAAGCTTTCTTT.

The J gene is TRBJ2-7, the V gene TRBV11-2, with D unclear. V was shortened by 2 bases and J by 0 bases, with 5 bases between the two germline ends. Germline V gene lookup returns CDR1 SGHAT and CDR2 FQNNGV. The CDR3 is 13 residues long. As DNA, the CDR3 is TGTGCCAGCAGCTTATACGGCTCCTACGAGCAGTACTTC. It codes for CASSLYGSYEQYF.

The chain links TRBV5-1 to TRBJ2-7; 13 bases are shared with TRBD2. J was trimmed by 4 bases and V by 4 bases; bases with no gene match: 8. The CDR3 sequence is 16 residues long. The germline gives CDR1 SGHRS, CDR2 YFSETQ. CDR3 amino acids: CASSPRPGLAGYEQYF. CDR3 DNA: TGCGCCAGCAGCCCCCGTCCGGGACTAGCGGGGTACGAGCAGTACTTC.

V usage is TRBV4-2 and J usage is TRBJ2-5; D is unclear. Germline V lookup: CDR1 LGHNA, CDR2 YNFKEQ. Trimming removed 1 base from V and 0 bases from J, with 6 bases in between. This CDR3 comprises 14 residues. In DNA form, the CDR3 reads TGTGCCAGCAGCCAAGTATCCTACCAAGAGACCCAGTACTTC. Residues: CASSQVSYQETQYF.

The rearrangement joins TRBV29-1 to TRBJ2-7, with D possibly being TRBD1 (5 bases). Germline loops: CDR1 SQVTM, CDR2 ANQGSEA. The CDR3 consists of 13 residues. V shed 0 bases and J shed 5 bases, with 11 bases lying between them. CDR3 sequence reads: CSVEDGRAHEQYF. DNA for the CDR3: TGCAGCGTTGAAGATGGCAGGGCCCACGAGCAGTACTTC.